One and the same sample provided the 24 T cell receptor beta chains below, sequenced in a study of blood T cell repertoires in COVID-19. Clones were read by immunoSEQ multiplex PCR, and TCRdb kept only the in-frame ones, dropping some. The sample includes about 200,000 clones, 80% of them seen just once. The sequenced sample consisted of PBMCs or T cells enriched from blood (not recorded which). Receptor source: a middle-aged woman with acute COVID-19.

The chain recombines TRBV7-2 with TRBJ2-5; 7 bases map to TRBD1. CDR1 is SGHTA, CDR2 FQGNSA, per germline. This CDR3 is 13 amino acids long. V dropped 8 bases and J dropped 1; count of bases not matched to a gene: 4. CDR3 in DNA: TGTGCCAGCCCTAACAGGGGCCAAGAGACCCAGTACTTC. This codes for CASPNRGQETQYF.

This clone was seen more than once but under ten times. The chain links TRBV24-1 to TRBJ2-5, with TRBD2 matching over 9 bases. Germline CDR1 KGHDR, CDR2 SFDVKD. J lost 2 bases, V lost 4 bases, and 4 bases had no gene match. This CDR3 has 15 residues. As DNA, the CDR3 is TGTGCCACCAGTGAGGGTAGCGGGAGACAAGAGACCCAGTACTTC. This encodes CATSEGSGRQETQYF.

V usage is TRBV30 and J usage is TRBJ2-7; 11 bases are shared with TRBD1. The germline gives CDR1 GTSNPN, CDR2 SVGIG (reference sequence). The CDR3 is made up of 15 amino acids. The V gene end was trimmed by 1 base and the J gene end by 5 bases; junction bases not matched to a gene: 7. DNA for the CDR3: TGTGCCTGGAGTGGGACAGGGGGCCTTCTCCACGAGCAGTACTTC. Translating it yields CAWSGTGGLLHEQYF.

CDR3 sequence reads: CASSSPGQGAYEQYF. For the CDR3, the DNA is TGTGCCAGCAGCTCACCGGGACAGGGGGCCTACGAGCAGTACTTC. The V and J genes are TRBV5-4 and TRBJ2-7, with TRBD1 matching 11 bases. Trimming at V came to 3 bases and at J to 2 bases, leaving 4 bases not matched to a gene. Germline V gives CDR1 SGHNT, CDR2 YYREEE (reference sequence). The length of the CDR3 is 15 residues.

This clone was seen only once. The chain is built from TRBV2 and TRBJ1-5; 9 bases fit TRBD1. V dropped 7 bases and J dropped 6; count of bases not matched to a gene: 7. Germline V gene lookup returns CDR1 SNHLY and CDR2 FYNNEI. The CDR3 spans 14 residues. The CDR3 region is CASTGQGQVQPQHF. CDR3 nucleotide sequence: TGTGCCAGCACAGGACAGGGGCAGGTTCAGCCCCAGCATTTT.

The V gene is TRBV27, the J gene TRBJ2-5; a possible D gene is TRBD1 (5 bases). This CDR3 is 13 amino acids long. CDR1 is MNHEY and CDR2 is SMNVEV in the germline V gene (reference sequence). V was cut by 6 bases and J by 5 bases, with 13 bases left in between. The CDR3 DNA follows: TGTGCCAGCAGGGACAAATTAATCGAGACCCAGTACTTC. It encodes CASRDKLIETQYF.

The genes are TRBV5-6 and TRBJ1-5; D remains ambiguous. CDR1 is SGHDT and CDR2 is YYEEEE in the germline V gene. This CDR3 contains 13 residues. V lost 2 bases to trimming and J lost 4 bases, with 7 bases between them. DNA of the CDR3: TGTGCCAGCAGCTTTACGAGGAATCAGCCCCAGCATTTT. Its translation is CASSFTRNQPQHF.

This chain links TRBV6-5 with TRBJ1-4, with 8 bases matching TRBD1. CDR3 length: 15 residues. Germline V gene sequence: CDR1 MNHEY, CDR2 SVGAGI. The V gene end was trimmed by 6 bases and the J gene end by 8 bases; junction bases not matched to a gene: 11. CDR3 DNA sequence: TGTGCCAGCAGCGTTGGACAGGGAGTAGGCGAAAAACTGTTTTTT. Translation gives CASSVGQGVGEKLFF.

The chain employs TRBV5-4 and TRBJ2-7; 7 bases agree with TRBD1. Germline-derived CDR1 and CDR2 are SGHNT and YYREEE (reference sequence). The length of the CDR3 is 13 residues. J gave up 4 bases and V 4 bases, and 5 bases lay outside the gene matches. The CDR3 bases are TGTGCCAGCAGCACGGGACAGCCTTACGAGCAGTACTTC. Protein product: CASSTGQPYEQYF.

The chain employs TRBV7-3 and TRBJ2-1, with 12 bases aligning to TRBD2. V was pared by 6 bases and J by 6 bases, with 9 bases of the junction left unmatched. The germline CDR1 and CDR2 sequences are SGHTA and FQGTGA. The CDR3 is 16 residues long. The CDR3: CASSTGLAGMGNEQFF. Written as DNA, the CDR3 is TGTGCCAGCAGTACGGGACTAGCGGGTATGGGCAATGAGCAGTTCTTC.

The chain employs TRBV19 and TRBJ2-7; D perhaps matches TRBD1 (6 bases). Germline loops: CDR1 LNHDA, CDR2 SQIVND (reference sequence). The CDR3 runs to 15 residues. Trimming took off 6 bases at V and 2 bases at J, with 17 bases between the two ends. CDR3 in amino acids: CASSYGQPSAYEQYF. In DNA form, the CDR3 reads TGTGCCAGTAGCTACGGACAGCCCTCGGCCTACGAGCAGTACTTC. Full variable domain (missing parts from reference TRBV19 and TRBJ2-7): DGGITQSPKYLFRKEGQNVTLSCEQNLNHDAMYWYRQDPGQGLRLIYYSQIVNDFQKGDIAEGYSVSREKKESFPLTVTSAQKNPTAFYLCASSYGQPSAYEQYFGPGTRLTVT.

The V gene is TRBV28, the J gene TRBJ1-1; D is unclear. The CDR3 spans 12 residues. Germline CDR1 is MDHEN and CDR2 is SYDVKM. V dropped 3 bases and J dropped 6 bases, with 8 bases sitting between them. The CDR3 DNA reads as TGTGCCAGCAGTTTTGGTCAGTCTGAAGCTTTCTTT. Protein product: CASSFGQSEAFF.

This sequence joins TRBV5-1 and TRBJ2-7, with 8 bases lining up with TRBD1. The CDR3 runs to 15 residues. V was clipped by 4 bases and J by 1 base; unmatched bases: 7. Per the germline V gene, CDR1 is SGHRS and CDR2 is YFSETQ. CDR3 nucleotides: TGCGCCAGCAGCCCAGGACAGGGAGTTTCCTACGAGCAGTACTTC. It translates to CASSPGQGVSYEQYF.

V and J are TRBV9 and TRBJ1-1; D gene uncertain. Trimming took off 5 bases at V and 0 bases at J, with 11 bases between the two ends. CDR3 size: 14 residues. Germline V CDR1 and CDR2: SGDLS, YYNGEE. Here the CDR3 reads CASSEGWMNTEAFF. In DNA, the CDR3 is TGTGCCAGCAGTGAGGGATGGATGAACACTGAAGCTTTCTTT. Drawing the rest from reference TRBV9 and TRBJ1-1, the complete variable domain is DSGVTQTPKHLITATGQRVTLRCSPRSGDLSVYWYQQSLDQGLQFLIQYYNGEERAKGNILERFSAQQFPDLHSELNLSSLELGDSALYFCASSEGWMNTEAFFGQGTRLTVV.

This chain connects TRBV19 to TRBJ1-5, with D possibly matching TRBD1 (5 bases). The V gene's germline CDR1 is LNHDA and CDR2 SQIVND (reference sequence). The CDR3 is 16 amino acids. The V end was cut by 9 bases, the J end by 0 bases, with 18 bases between. CDR3 coding DNA: TGTGCCAGCAGAACAGGTAACCCTTATAGCAATCAGCCCCAGCATTTT. Translated, it gives CASRTGNPYSNQPQHF.

The chain combines TRBV27 with TRBJ2-7, with D uncertain. The CDR3 length is 13 residues. Trimming took off 3 bases at V and 6 bases at J, with 12 bases between the two ends. CDR1 is MNHEY, CDR2 SMNVEV, per germline (reference sequence). As DNA, the CDR3 is TGTGCCAGCAGTTTGCCAGGTCTACCCGAGCAGTACTTC. Translated: CASSLPGLPEQYF.

The chain links TRBV7-2 to TRBJ1-4, with TRBD1 matching over 11 bases. V trimming: 3 bases; J trimming: 7 bases; junction bases outside the gene matches: 4. Germline V gene data show CDR1 as SGHTA and CDR2 as FQGNSA. The CDR3 extends over 15 amino acids. The CDR3 here is CASSFGQGAGEKLFF. As DNA, the CDR3 is TGTGCCAGCAGCTTCGGACAGGGGGCCGGTGAAAAACTGTTTTTT.

The rearrangement joins TRBV30 to TRBJ2-7, with D unclear. The CDR3 runs to 13 residues. The V gene lost 1 base and the J gene lost 2 bases, with 9 bases spanning the gap. Germline values: CDR1 GTSNPN, CDR2 SVGIG (reference sequence). Here the CDR3 reads CAWSAPAAYEQYF. The CDR3 DNA is TGTGCCTGGAGTGCCCCTGCGGCCTACGAGCAGTACTTC. Complete variable domain (other parts from reference TRBV30 and TRBJ2-7): SQTIHQWPATLVQPVGSPLSLECTVEGTSNPNLYWYRQAAGRGLQLLFYSVGIGQISSEVPQNLSASRPQDRQFILSSKKLLLSDSGFYLCAWSAPAAYEQYFGPGTRLTVT.

The chain links TRBV24-1 to TRBJ2-7, with unresolved D. CDR1 and CDR2 from the germline V gene are KGHDR and SFDVKD. V was cut by 3 bases and J by 6 bases, with 20 bases left in between. The CDR3 is 16 residues long. CDR3 amino acids: CATSDASDGWNREQYF. The CDR3 DNA sequence: TGTGCCACCAGTGATGCCTCCGACGGGTGGAACCGCGAGCAGTACTTC.

The gene calls are TRBV5-1 and TRBJ2-3, with TRBD2 as a possible D gene (6 bases). V was pared by 4 bases and J by 0 bases, with 15 bases between. The CDR3 spans 16 residues. Germline lookup yields CDR1 SGHRS and CDR2 YFSETQ. CDR3 loop: CASSAAGFGSTDTQYF. The DNA of the CDR3 is TGCGCCAGCAGCGCGGCGGGGTTCGGGAGCACAGATACGCAGTATTTT.

The chain uses TRBV25-1 and TRBJ2-2; 10 bases map to TRBD1. V dropped 4 bases and J dropped 4; count of bases not matched to a gene: 3. Germline V CDR1 and CDR2: MGHDK, SYGVNS. This CDR3 region has 15 residues. CDR3 in DNA: TGTGCCAGCAGTGTGGGACAGGGGCGCACCGGGGAGCTGTTTTTT. The encoded protein is CASSVGQGRTGELFF.

V and J are TRBV19 and TRBJ1-2, with D possibly TRBD1 on 6 matching bases. Trimming took 2 bases from V and 7 from J, leaving 17 bases between them. Germline values: CDR1 LNHDA, CDR2 SQIVND (reference sequence). This CDR3 comprises 15 residues. CDR3 coding DNA: TGTGCCAGTAGTATACCTCGCTGGGACATGCCTGGCTACACCTTC. Its protein is CASSIPRWDMPGYTF.

This clone has just one count. This sequence joins TRBV20-1 and TRBJ2-7; D unclear. The CDR3 length is 14 residues. CDR1 and CDR2 from the germline V gene are DFQATT and SNEGSKA (reference sequence). The ends were cut back, 3 bases at V and 1 base at J, with 13 bases in the middle. The CDR3 bases are TGCAGTGCTAGTTCTGGCGGCACTTCCTACGAGCAGTACTTC. Protein: CSASSGGTSYEQYF.

This clone was counted a few times. The V call is TRBV4-2, the J call TRBJ2-1, with TRBD2 matching 11 bases. This CDR3 comprises 15 residues. Looked up from germline, CDR1 is LGHNA and CDR2 is YNFKEQ. The trim removed 1 base at V and 12 bases at J, leaving 8 bases unmatched. The CDR3 coding sequence is TGTGCCAGCAGCCAAGCGGGTAGCGGGAGGGCCGGGCAGTTCTTC. As protein: CASSQAGSGRAGQFF.